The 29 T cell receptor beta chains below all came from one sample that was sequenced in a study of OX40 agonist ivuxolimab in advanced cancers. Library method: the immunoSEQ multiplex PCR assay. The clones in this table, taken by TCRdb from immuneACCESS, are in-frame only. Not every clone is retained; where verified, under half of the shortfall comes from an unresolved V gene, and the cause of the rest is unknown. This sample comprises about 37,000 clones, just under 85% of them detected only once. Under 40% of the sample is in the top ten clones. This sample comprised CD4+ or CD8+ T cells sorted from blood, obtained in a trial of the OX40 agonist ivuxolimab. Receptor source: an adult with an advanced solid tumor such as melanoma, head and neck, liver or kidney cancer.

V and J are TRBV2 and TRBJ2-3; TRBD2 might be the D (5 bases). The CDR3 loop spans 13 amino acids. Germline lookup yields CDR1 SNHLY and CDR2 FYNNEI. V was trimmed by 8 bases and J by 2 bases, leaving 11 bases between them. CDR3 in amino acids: CASQKDYTDTQYF. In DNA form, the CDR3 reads TGTGCCAGCCAGAAAGACTACACAGATACGCAGTATTTT.

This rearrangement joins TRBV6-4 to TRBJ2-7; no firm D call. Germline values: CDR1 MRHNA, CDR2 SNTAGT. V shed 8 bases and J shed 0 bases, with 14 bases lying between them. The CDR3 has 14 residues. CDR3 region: CASGLKVSSYEQYF. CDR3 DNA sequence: TGTGCCAGCGGTTTGAAGGTGAGCTCCTACGAGCAGTACTTC.

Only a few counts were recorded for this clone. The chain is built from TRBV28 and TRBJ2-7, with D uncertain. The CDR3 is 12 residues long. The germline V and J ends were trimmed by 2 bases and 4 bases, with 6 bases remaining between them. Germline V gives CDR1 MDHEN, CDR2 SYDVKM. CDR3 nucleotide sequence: TGTGCCAGCAGTTTAGGCGGATACGAGCAGTACTTC. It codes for CASSLGGYEQYF.

The CDR3 sequence: CASSETERTAPVCYEQYF. CDR3 nucleotide sequence: TGCGCCAGCAGCGAAACCGAGCGTACTGCCCCGGTATGCTACGAGCAGTACTTC. J is TRBJ2-7 and V is TRBV10-1; D call uncertain. The CDR3 covers 18 residues. Per the germline V gene, CDR1 is WNHNN and CDR2 is SYGVQD (reference sequence). Trimming stripped 6 bases from V and 3 bases from J, with 27 bases between.

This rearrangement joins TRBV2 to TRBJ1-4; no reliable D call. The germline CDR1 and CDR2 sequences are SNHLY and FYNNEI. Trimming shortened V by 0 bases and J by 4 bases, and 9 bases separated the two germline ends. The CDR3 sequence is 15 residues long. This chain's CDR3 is CASSEAAGFNEKLFF. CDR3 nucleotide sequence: TGTGCCAGCAGTGAAGCGGCAGGCTTTAATGAAAAACTGTTTTTT.

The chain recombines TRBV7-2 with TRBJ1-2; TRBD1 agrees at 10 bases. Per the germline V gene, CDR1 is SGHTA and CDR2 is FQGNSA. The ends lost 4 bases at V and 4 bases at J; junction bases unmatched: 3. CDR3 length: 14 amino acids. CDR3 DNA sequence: TGTGCCAGCAGCTCGACAGGGGGCGGCTATGGCTACACCTTC. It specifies CASSSTGGGYGYTF.

CDR3: CASSVGSSSGSYNEQFF. The CDR3 coding sequence is TGTGCCAGCAGCGTTGGCTCATCGAGCGGGAGCTACAATGAGCAGTTCTTC. The chain is built from TRBV9 and TRBJ2-1; TRBD2 agrees at 8 bases. From germline, CDR1 is SGDLS and CDR2 YYNGEE. V lost 2 bases and J lost 3; bases outside the gene matches: 10. The CDR3 is 17 amino acids.

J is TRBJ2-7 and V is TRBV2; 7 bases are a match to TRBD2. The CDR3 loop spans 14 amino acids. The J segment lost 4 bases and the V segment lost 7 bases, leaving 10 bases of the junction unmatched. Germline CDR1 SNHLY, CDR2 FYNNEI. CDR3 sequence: CASNGVGRGYEQYF. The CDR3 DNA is TGTGCCAGCAATGGGGTTGGGAGGGGATACGAGCAGTACTTC.

In DNA form, the CDR3 reads TGTGCCAGCAACGGTCCAAGGAACACCGGGGAGCTGTTTTTT. This translates into CASNGPRNTGELFF. V usage is TRBV5-4 and J usage is TRBJ2-2, with unresolved D. Germline CDR1 and CDR2: SGHNT and YYREEE (reference sequence). The CDR3 is made up of 14 amino acids. V dropped 6 bases and J dropped 1 base, with 10 bases sitting between them.

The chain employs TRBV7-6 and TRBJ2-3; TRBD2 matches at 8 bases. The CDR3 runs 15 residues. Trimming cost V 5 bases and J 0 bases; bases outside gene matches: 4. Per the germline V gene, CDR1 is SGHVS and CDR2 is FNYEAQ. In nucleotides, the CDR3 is TGTGCCAGCAGCAAGGCTAGCGGGAGCACAGATACGCAGTATTTT. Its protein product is CASSKASGSTDTQYF.

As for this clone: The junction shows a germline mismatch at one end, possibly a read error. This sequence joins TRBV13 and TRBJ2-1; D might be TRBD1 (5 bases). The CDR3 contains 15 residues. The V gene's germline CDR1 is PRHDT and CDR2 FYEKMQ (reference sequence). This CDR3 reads CASSQDRGRVDEQFF. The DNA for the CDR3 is TGCGCCAGCAGCCAAGATAGAGGCAGGGTCGATGAGCAGTTCTTC.

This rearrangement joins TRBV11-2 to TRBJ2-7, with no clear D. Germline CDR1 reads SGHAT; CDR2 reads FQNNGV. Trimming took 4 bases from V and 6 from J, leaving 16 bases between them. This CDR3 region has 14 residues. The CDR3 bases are TGTGCCAGCAGCTCCCCGGACCTTATAAGCGAGCAGTACTTC. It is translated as CASSSPDLISEQYF.

The CDR3, as DNA: TGTGCCAGCAGCTTATCCGGGGGAGAGGCCAATGAAAAACTGTTTTTT. Protein sequence: CASSLSGGEANEKLFF. This chain joins TRBV7-6 and TRBJ1-4; a possible D gene is TRBD1 (5 bases). The CDR3 length is 16 residues. V lost 2 bases and J lost 5, with 15 bases in between. Per the germline V gene, CDR1 is SGHVS and CDR2 is FNYEAQ.

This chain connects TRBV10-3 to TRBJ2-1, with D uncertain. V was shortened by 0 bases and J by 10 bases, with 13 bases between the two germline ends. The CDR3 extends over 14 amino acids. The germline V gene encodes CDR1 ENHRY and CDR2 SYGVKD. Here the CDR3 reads CAISESWIDREQFF. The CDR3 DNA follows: TGTGCCATCAGTGAGTCGTGGATAGACCGCGAGCAGTTCTTC.

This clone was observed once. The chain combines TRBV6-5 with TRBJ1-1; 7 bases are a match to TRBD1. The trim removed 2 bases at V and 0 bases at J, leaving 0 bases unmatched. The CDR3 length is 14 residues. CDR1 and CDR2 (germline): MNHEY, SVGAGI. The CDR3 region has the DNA TGTGCCAGCAGTTACGGGACAGTGAACACTGAAGCTTTCTTT. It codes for CASSYGTVNTEAFF.

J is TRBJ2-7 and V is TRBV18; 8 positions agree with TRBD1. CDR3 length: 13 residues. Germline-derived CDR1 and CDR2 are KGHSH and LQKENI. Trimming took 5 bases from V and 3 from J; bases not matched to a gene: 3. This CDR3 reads CASSVGTGYEQYF. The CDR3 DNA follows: TGTGCCAGCTCAGTTGGGACAGGCTACGAGCAGTACTTC.

The CDR3: CASSIGTANTGELFF. The CDR3 DNA follows: TGTGCCAGTAGTATCGGGACAGCAAACACCGGGGAGCTGTTTTTT. The rearrangement uses TRBV19 and TRBJ2-2, with 7 bases aligning to TRBD1. Per the germline V gene, CDR1 is LNHDA and CDR2 is SQIVND (reference sequence). CDR3 length equals 15 residues. V dropped 3 bases and J dropped 2; count of bases not matched to a gene: 3.

CDR3 nucleotides: TGCGCCAGCAGCCGCCTCCCGGGACAGCAAGAGACCCAGTACTTC. Its protein is CASSRLPGQQETQYF. This chain links TRBV4-1 with TRBJ2-5, with 7 bases aligning to TRBD1. V gave up 4 bases and J gave up 2 bases; unmatched junction bases: 7. CDR1 and CDR2 from the germline V gene are MGHRA and YSYEKL. The CDR3 sequence is 15 residues long.

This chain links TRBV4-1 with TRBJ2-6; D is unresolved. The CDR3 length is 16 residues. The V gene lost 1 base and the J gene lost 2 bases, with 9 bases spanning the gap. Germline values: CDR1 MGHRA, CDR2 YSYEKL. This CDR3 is CASSQAQVAGANVLTF. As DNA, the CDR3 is TGCGCCAGCAGCCAAGCTCAGGTTGCTGGGGCCAACGTCCTGACTTTC.

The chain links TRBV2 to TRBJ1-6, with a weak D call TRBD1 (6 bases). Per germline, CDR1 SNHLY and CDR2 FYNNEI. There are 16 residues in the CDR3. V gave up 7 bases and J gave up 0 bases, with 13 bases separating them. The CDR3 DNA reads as TGTGCCAGCACGGGGGCTGGGAGCTCCTATAATTCACCCCTCCACTTT. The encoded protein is CASTGAGSSYNSPLHF.

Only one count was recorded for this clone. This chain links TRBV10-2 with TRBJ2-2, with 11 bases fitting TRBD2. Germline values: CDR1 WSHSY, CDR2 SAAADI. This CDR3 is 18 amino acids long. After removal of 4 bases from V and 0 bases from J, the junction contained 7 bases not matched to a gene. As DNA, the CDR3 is TGCGCCAGCAGTGGTGAGGGACTAGCGGCGGCGAACACCGGGGAGCTGTTTTTT. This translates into CASSGEGLAAANTGELFF.

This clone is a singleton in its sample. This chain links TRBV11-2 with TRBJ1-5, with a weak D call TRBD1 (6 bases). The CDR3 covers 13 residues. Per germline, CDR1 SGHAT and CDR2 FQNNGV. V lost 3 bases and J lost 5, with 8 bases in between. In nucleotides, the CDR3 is TGTGCCAGCAGCTTCAACAGGGATCAGCCCCAGCATTTT. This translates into CASSFNRDQPQHF.

The CDR3 reads CASRAGASYEQYF. The CDR3 bases are TGTGCCAGCAGGGCGGGCGCCTCCTACGAGCAGTACTTC. The gene calls are TRBV7-9 and TRBJ2-7; D might be TRBD2 (5 bases). The CDR3 runs to 13 residues. Trimming stripped 6 bases from V and 0 bases from J, with 9 bases between. Looked up from germline, CDR1 is SEHNR and CDR2 is FQNEAQ (reference sequence). Together with reference TRBV7-9 and TRBJ2-7, the CDR3 gives the full variable domain: DTGVSQNPRHKITKRGQNVTFRCDPISEHNRLYWYRQTLGQGPEFLTYFQNEAQLEKSRLLSDRFSAERPKGSFSTLEIQRTEQGDSAMYLCASRAGASYEQYFGPGTRLTVT.

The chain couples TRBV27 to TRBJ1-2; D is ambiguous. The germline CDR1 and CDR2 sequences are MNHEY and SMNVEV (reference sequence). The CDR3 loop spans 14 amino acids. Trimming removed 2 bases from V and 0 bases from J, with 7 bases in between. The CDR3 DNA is TGTGCCAGCAGTTTAGCTCAGTCTAACTATGGCTACACCTTC. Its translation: CASSLAQSNYGYTF.

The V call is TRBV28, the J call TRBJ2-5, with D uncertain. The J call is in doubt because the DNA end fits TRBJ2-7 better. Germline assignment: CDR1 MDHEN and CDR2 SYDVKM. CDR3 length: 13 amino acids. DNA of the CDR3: TGTGCCAGCAGCTCGGGTGGTCTGGCCGAGCAGTACTTC. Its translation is CASSSGGLAEQYF.

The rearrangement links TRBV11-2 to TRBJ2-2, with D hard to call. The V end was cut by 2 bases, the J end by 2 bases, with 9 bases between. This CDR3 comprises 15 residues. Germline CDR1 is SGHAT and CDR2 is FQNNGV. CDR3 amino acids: CASSLLGPNTGELFF. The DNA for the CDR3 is TGTGCCAGCAGCTTATTAGGACCAAACACCGGGGAGCTGTTTTTT.

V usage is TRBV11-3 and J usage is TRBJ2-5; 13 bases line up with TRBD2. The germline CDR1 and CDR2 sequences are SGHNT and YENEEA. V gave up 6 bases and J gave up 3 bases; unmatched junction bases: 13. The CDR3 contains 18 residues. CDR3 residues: CASRYRGGTSGDKETQYF. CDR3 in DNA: TGTGCCAGCAGATACAGAGGCGGGACTAGCGGGGATAAAGAGACCCAGTACTTC. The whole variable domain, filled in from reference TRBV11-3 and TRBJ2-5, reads EAGVVQSPRYKIIEKKQPVAFWCNPISGHNTLYWYLQNLGQGPELLIRYENEEAVDDSQLPKDRFSAERLKGVDSTLKIQPAELGDSAVYLCASRYRGGTSGDKETQYFGPGTRLLVL.

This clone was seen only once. The chain's CDR3 is CASSKGGIRGSSYEQYF. As DNA, the CDR3 is TGTGCCAGTAGTAAGGGGGGGATACGGGGAAGCTCCTACGAGCAGTACTTC. The chain couples TRBV19 to TRBJ2-7; TRBD2 might be the D (7 bases). The CDR3 contains 17 residues. Deletions cut 4 bases from V and 0 bases from J, with 19 bases between. Germline values: CDR1 LNHDA, CDR2 SQIVND (reference sequence).

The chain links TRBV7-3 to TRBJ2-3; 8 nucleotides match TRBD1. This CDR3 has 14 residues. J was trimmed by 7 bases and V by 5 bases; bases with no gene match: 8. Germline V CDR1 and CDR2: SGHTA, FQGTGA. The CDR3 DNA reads TGTGCCAGCAGCCCTCAGGGGGCGGACTATACGCAGTATTTT. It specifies CASSPQGADYTQYF.